Sequencing of this T cell receptor (beta chain) was carried out in a study of shared clonotypes between healthy human individuals. Germline V gene data show CDR1 as SNHLY and CDR2 as FYNNEI. V was trimmed by 3 bases and J by 2 bases, leaving 5 bases between them. This CDR3 spans 13 amino acids. Method: immunoSEQ multiplex PCR; TCRdb's copy keeps in-frame clones and lacks some. This table holds nearly 1 million clones, around three quarters found once. This clonotype was sampled from a man aged 18 to 30 in good health. Sequenced: memory CD4+ T cells sorted from blood. Stated subset: CD45RA-negative fraction. J is TRBJ2-4 and V is TRBV2; D is unclear. The CDR3 bases are TGTGCCAGCAGTGACGTCCCCAAAAACATTCAGTACTTC. The encoded protein is CASSDVPKNIQYF.